The T cell receptor (beta chain) under discussion was sequenced for a study of cytomegalovirus exposure and HLA in healthy donors. The wider study: Sequencing of around 200 million T cells in an earlier analysis found some 100 million unique TCR beta sequences.

As to this clone: What it binds is not known.

The PCR employed 60 Vbeta primers together with 13 Jbeta primers. Method: immunoSEQ multiplex PCR; TCRdb's copy keeps in-frame clones and lacks some. Seen here are about 190,000 clones, around 75% observed once, and the top ten hold more than 6%. Whole-study results and caveats: For presence/absence analyses, sequencing depth was assumed to be roughly uniform across donors. Later analysis identified a missense DCLRE1C variant that was linked to TCR beta V- and J-gene trimming.

This CDR3 is 14 amino acids long. Germline values: CDR1 SGHDT, CDR2 YYEEEE. The V and J ends lost 0 bases and 5 bases, in that order; junction bases with no gene match: 5. This chain uses TRBV5-6 with TRBJ2-7, with TRBD1 identical over 7 bases. The sequence derives from a man aged 35-49 years in good health and CMV-seropositive. The sequenced sample was PBMCs. The CDR3 DNA is TGTGCCAGCAGCTTGGAGACAGGGCTCCACGAGCAGTACTTC. It yields the protein CASSLETGLHEQYF.